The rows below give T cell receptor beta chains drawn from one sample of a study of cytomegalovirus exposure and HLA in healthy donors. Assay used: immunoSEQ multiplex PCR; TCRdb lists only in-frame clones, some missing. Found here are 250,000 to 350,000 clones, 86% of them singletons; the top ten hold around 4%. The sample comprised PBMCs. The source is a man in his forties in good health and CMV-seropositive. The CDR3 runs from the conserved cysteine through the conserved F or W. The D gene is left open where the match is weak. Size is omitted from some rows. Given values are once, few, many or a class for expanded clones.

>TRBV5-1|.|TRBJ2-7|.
CASSISGALYEQYF
TGCGCCAGCAGCATATCAGGGGCCCTCTACGAGCAGTACTTC
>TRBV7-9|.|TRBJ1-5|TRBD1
CSSSSGGRQPQHF
TGTTCCAGCAGCTCAGGGGGGCGTCAGCCCCAGCATTTT
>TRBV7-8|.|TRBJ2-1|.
CASSLGRGDEQFF
TGTGCCAGCAGCTTAGGCCGGGGAGATGAGCAGTTCTTC
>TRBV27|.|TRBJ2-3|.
CASSLDTSTDTQYF
TGTGCCAGCAGTTTAGACACTAGCACAGATACGCAGTATTTT
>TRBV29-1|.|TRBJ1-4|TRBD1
CSVEGTGVNEKLFF
TGCAGCGTTGAGGGGACAGGGGTTAATGAAAAACTGTTTTTT
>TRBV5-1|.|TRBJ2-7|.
CASSGLRAADEQYF
TGCGCCAGCAGCGGATTGAGAGCTGCGGACGAGCAGTACTTC
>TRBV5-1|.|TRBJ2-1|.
CASSLAVRELENEQFF
TGCGCCAGCAGCTTGGCTGTCAGGGAATTGGAGAATGAGCAGTTCTTC
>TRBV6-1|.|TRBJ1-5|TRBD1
CASSPGQGLQPQHF
TGTGCCAGCAGCCCGGGACAGGGACTTCAGCCCCAGCATTTT
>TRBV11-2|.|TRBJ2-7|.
CASSGGAAEQYF
TGTGCCAGCAGCGGGGGGGCGGCCGAGCAGTACTTC
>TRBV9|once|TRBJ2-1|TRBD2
CASSVYSGRGYEQFF
TGTGCCAGCAGCGTTTATAGCGGGAGGGGCTATGAGCAGTTCTTC
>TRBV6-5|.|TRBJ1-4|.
CASSYGPATNEKLFF
TGTGCCAGCAGTTACGGGCCAGCAACTAATGAAAAACTGTTTTTT
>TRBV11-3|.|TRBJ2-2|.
CASSFRQGNTGELFF
TGTGCCAGCAGCTTTAGGCAGGGGAACACCGGGGAGCTGTTTTTT
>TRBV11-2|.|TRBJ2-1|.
CASSLSGRQGSPYNEQFF
TGTGCCAGCAGCTTAAGCGGTCGTCAGGGGAGCCCTTACAATGAGCAGTTCTTC
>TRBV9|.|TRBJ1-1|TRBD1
CASSQGAGWDMNTEAFF
TGTGCCAGCAGCCAGGGGGCAGGGTGGGACATGAACACTGAAGCTTTCTTT
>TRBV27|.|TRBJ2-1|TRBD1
CASSHGTGIEQFF
TGTGCCAGCAGTCACGGGACAGGGATTGAGCAGTTCTTC
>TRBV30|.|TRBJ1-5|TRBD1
CAWSVRTGDQPQHF
TGTGCCTGGAGTGTAAGGACAGGTGATCAGCCCCAGCATTTT
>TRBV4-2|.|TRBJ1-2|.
CASSQDKTDTYGYTF
TGTGCCAGCAGCCAAGATAAAACGGACACCTATGGCTACACCTTC
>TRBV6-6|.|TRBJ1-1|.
CASSHRNTEAFF
TGTGCCAGCAGCCACAGGAACACTGAAGCTTTCTTT
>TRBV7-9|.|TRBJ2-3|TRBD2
CASSLGGLAGDDTQYF
TGTGCCAGCAGCTTAGGAGGACTAGCGGGAGACGATACGCAGTATTTT
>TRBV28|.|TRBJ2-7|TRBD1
CASSSGTGTYEQYF
TGTGCCAGCAGTTCGGGGACAGGGACCTACGAGCAGTACTTC
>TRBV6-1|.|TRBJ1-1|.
CASSRTGSTEAFF
TGTGCCAGCAGTCGGACCGGGAGCACTGAAGCTTTCTTT
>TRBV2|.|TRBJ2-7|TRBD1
CASRTDRGYEQYF
TGTGCCAGCAGGACGGACAGGGGATACGAGCAGTACTTC
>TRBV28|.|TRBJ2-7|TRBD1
CASSHPGTGIHEQYF
TGTGCCAGCAGTCACCCCGGGACAGGGATTCACGAGCAGTACTTC
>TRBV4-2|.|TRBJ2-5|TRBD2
CASSQVKTSGRADETQYF
TGTGCCAGCAGCCAGGTGAAGACTAGCGGGAGGGCCGACGAGACCCAGTACTTC
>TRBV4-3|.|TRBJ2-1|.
CASSQDLAGYNEQFF
TGCGCCAGCAGCCAAGATCTGGCAGGCTACAATGAGCAGTTCTTC
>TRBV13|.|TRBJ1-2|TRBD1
CASSLGLDLGDRGHGYTF
TGTGCCAGCAGCTTAGGCCTGGACCTAGGGGACAGGGGGCATGGCTACACCTTC
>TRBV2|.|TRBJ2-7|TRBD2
CASSDLIASGKKSYEQYF
TGTGCCAGCAGTGATCTCATCGCCAGCGGGAAGAAATCCTACGAGCAGTACTTC
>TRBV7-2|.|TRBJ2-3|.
CASSSIVEDTQYF
TGTGCCAGCAGCTCCATAGTAGAGGATACGCAGTATTTT
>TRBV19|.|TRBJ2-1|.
CASSIKGSTYNEQFF
TGTGCCAGTAGTATTAAGGGGTCGACCTACAATGAGCAGTTCTTC
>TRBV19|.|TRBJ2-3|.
CASSEWTAGTDTQYF
TGTGCCAGTAGCGAATGGACTGCCGGCACAGATACGCAGTATTTT
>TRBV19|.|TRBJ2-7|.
CASSTLAPADEQYF
TGTGCCAGTAGTACTCTAGCGCCGGCGGACGAGCAGTACTTC
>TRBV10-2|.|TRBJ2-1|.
CASSEISSYNEQFF
TGCGCCAGCAGTGAGATTAGCTCCTACAATGAGCAGTTCTTC
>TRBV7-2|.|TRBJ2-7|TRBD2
CASRSSGSNEQYF
TGTGCCAGCAGGAGTAGCGGGAGTAACGAGCAGTACTTC
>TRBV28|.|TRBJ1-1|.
CASSLRGGLTTGETEAFF
TGTGCCAGCAGTTTACGGGGGGGACTTACCACTGGAGAAACTGAAGCTTTCTTT
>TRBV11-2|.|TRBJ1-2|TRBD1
CASSPIAVYRGNYGYTF
TGTGCCAGCAGCCCGATAGCCGTTTACAGGGGAAACTATGGCTACACCTTC
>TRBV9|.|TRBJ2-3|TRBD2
CASSGTSGRTDTQYF
TGTGCCAGCAGCGGGACTAGCGGGAGAACTGATACGCAGTATTTT
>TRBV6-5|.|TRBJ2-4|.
CASSSPGLGAKNIQYF
TGTGCCAGCAGTTCCCCGGGACTCGGGGCCAAAAACATTCAGTACTTC
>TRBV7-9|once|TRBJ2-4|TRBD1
CASSVLTTGGANIQYF
TGTGCCAGCAGCGTCTTGACAACAGGGGGCGCAAACATTCAGTACTTC
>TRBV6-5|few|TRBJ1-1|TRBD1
CASSRTGNTEAFF
TGTGCCAGCAGCCGGACAGGGAACACTGAAGCTTTCTTT
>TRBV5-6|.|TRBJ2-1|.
CASSLRENEQFF
TGTGCCAGCAGCTTGCGGGAGAATGAGCAGTTCTTC
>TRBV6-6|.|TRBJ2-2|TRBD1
CASSGGTGGTGELFF
TGTGCCAGCAGCGGGGGGACAGGGGGCACCGGGGAGCTGTTTTTT
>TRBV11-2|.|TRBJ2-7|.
CASSLSVEQYF
TGTGCCAGCAGCTTATCGGTCGAGCAGTACTTC